The text below deals with one TCR beta chain. Its antigen is not identified. The data were taken from a study of T cell responses to AZD1222 COVID-19 vaccine. Study conclusions and caveats: Mostly white British, mostly female donors; authors suggested clonal diversity may be underestimated. A rise in Spike-specific TCR breadth and depth followed two AZD1222 doses.

CDR3 size: 17 residues. V lost 0 bases and J 0 bases, leaving 15 bases between the germline ends. Per germline, CDR1 SGHRS and CDR2 YFSETQ. Measured with immunoSEQ multiplex PCR; TCRdb has only the in-frame clones, and not every one. The table lists about 160,000 clones, roughly 94% of them singletons. The source is an adult in good health. The V call is TRBV5-1, the J call TRBJ1-2; unclear D gene. The specimen comprised peripheral blood, sampled on day 0 of MenACWY control vaccination. DNA for the CDR3: TGCGCCAGCAGCTTGGCCCCCGGGAGAGAGACTAACTATGGCTACACCTTC. Translated: CASSLAPGRETNYGYTF.